This is a list of T cell receptor beta chains from one sample in a study of T cell clones after liver transplantation. Only in-frame clones appear in the TCRdb table, and some are missing; sequencing was by immunoSEQ multiplex PCR. This repertoire shows 53,000 or so clones, about 88% found once; its top ten account for about 8.1%. The sample in question was CD4+ T cells from blood, obtained before liver transplant. These TCRs come from a human donor who received a liver transplant. Both conserved end residues are part of each CDR3. Each record gives: D gene, J gene, clone size, V gene, CDR3 DNA, CDR3 protein. The D gene is left open where the match is weak. Clone size is given for some rows only: seen once, a few or many times, or a class if the clone is expanded.

D gene: NA
J gene: TRBJ1-4
clone size: NA
V gene: TRBV5-4
CDR3 DNA: TGTGCCAGCAGCTTGGGGCCAAGGGGTAAGGGGAATGAAAAACTGTTTTTT
CDR3 protein: CASSLGPRGKGNEKLFF

D gene: TRBD1
J gene: TRBJ2-7
clone size: NA
V gene: TRBV7-2
CDR3 DNA: TGTGCCAGCAGCTTTAACAGGGGCGAGCAGTACTTC
CDR3 protein: CASSFNRGEQYF

D gene: NA
J gene: TRBJ1-6
clone size: NA
V gene: TRBV5-6
CDR3 DNA: TGTGCCAGCAGCTTCGGGGCGGCCGGCCTGAATTATTCACCCCTCCACTTT
CDR3 protein: CASSFGAAGLNYSPLHF

D gene: NA
J gene: TRBJ2-1
clone size: NA
V gene: TRBV6-5
CDR3 DNA: TGTGCCAGCAGTTACCGCGGGACAGATGATAGTGAGCAGTTCTTC
CDR3 protein: CASSYRGTDDSEQFF

D gene: TRBD1
J gene: TRBJ1-5
clone size: NA
V gene: TRBV5-4
CDR3 DNA: TGTGCCAGCAGCGACTCACAGGGGGGGCAGCCCCAGCATTTT
CDR3 protein: CASSDSQGGQPQHF

D gene: TRBD2
J gene: TRBJ2-1
clone size: NA
V gene: TRBV28
CDR3 DNA: TGTGCCAGCAGTTTATCCGTGGGAGGGAACCTTGGTGAGCAGTTCTTC
CDR3 protein: CASSLSVGGNLGEQFF

D gene: NA
J gene: TRBJ2-1
clone size: NA
V gene: TRBV28
CDR3 DNA: TGTGCCAGCAGTTTGTCTCAGGGGGGGCTTAATGAGCAGTTCTTC
CDR3 protein: CASSLSQGGLNEQFF

D gene: TRBD2
J gene: TRBJ2-1
clone size: NA
V gene: TRBV7-2
CDR3 DNA: TGTGCCAGCAGCTTAGCGCTAGCGGGAGCTGAGCAGTTCTTC
CDR3 protein: CASSLALAGAEQFF

D gene: TRBD2
J gene: TRBJ2-1
clone size: NA
V gene: TRBV4-2
CDR3 DNA: TGTGCCAGCAGCCAATCCGAGACTAGCGGGGCCAATGAGCAGTTCTTC
CDR3 protein: CASSQSETSGANEQFF

D gene: TRBD2
J gene: TRBJ2-7
clone size: once
V gene: TRBV7-2
CDR3 DNA: TGTGCCAGCAGCCCAAGATTAGCGGGGGGGCTTCTGTACTTC
CDR3 protein: CASSPRLAGGLLYF

D gene: TRBD1
J gene: TRBJ1-1
clone size: NA
V gene: TRBV4-1
CDR3 DNA: TGCGCCAGCAGCCGCGGGACAGGGTCTTCTTATCGGAACACTGAAGCTTTCTTT
CDR3 protein: CASSRGTGSSYRNTEAFF

D gene: NA
J gene: TRBJ1-5
clone size: NA
V gene: TRBV6-1
CDR3 DNA: TGTGCCAGCACCCTAATACCCAGGGGAGCTCAGCCCCAGCATTTT
CDR3 protein: CASTLIPRGAQPQHF

D gene: NA
J gene: TRBJ2-3
clone size: NA
V gene: TRBV7-9
CDR3 DNA: TGTGCCAGCAGCCCCAGGGCCCCCGGGTCCACAGATACGCAGTATTTT
CDR3 protein: CASSPRAPGSTDTQYF

D gene: TRBD1
J gene: TRBJ2-1
clone size: NA
V gene: TRBV9
CDR3 DNA: TGTGCCAGCAGCTCGGCCGGGACAGGGGGCTTTGATGAGCAGTTCTTC
CDR3 protein: CASSSAGTGGFDEQFF

D gene: NA
J gene: TRBJ2-5
clone size: NA
V gene: TRBV19
CDR3 DNA: TGTGCCAGTAGTATGAGGGTCGACGTGACCCAGTACTTC
CDR3 protein: CASSMRVDVTQYF

D gene: NA
J gene: TRBJ2-3
clone size: NA
V gene: TRBV10-3
CDR3 DNA: TGTGCCATCAGTGAGTCGGAGGGCACCCGAGGAAGTTATACGCAGTATTTT
CDR3 protein: CAISESEGTRGSYTQYF

D gene: TRBD1
J gene: TRBJ2-7
clone size: once
V gene: TRBV7-6
CDR3 DNA: TGTGCCAGCAGCGGACAGGGGGCAATGGTTATTGACGAGCAGTACTTC
CDR3 protein: CASSGQGAMVIDEQYF

D gene: NA
J gene: TRBJ2-2
clone size: NA
V gene: TRBV10-3
CDR3 DNA: TGTGCCATCAGTGAGTCGGTACGGAACACCGGGGAGCTGTTTTTT
CDR3 protein: CAISESVRNTGELFF

D gene: NA
J gene: TRBJ2-1
clone size: NA
V gene: TRBV9
CDR3 DNA: TGTGCCAGCAGCGTAACTGGGTCCCCTGGGCAGCGAGATGAGCAGTTCTTC
CDR3 protein: CASSVTGSPGQRDEQFF

D gene: NA
J gene: TRBJ2-1
clone size: once
V gene: TRBV7-9
CDR3 DNA: TGTGCCAGCACCCAAGGCGGTCGACCAACCCGGAATGAGCAGTTCTTC
CDR3 protein: CASTQGGRPTRNEQFF

D gene: TRBD2
J gene: TRBJ2-2
clone size: NA
V gene: TRBV11-3
CDR3 DNA: TGTGCCAGCACCTTCACTAGCGGGATTTCGAACACCGGGGAGCTGTTTTTT
CDR3 protein: CASTFTSGISNTGELFF

D gene: NA
J gene: TRBJ2-2
clone size: NA
V gene: TRBV6-1
CDR3 DNA: TGTGCCAGCAGTAGCACACCCGGGGAGGCCGGGGAGCTGTTTTTT
CDR3 protein: CASSSTPGEAGELFF

D gene: NA
J gene: TRBJ1-1
clone size: NA
V gene: TRBV29-1
CDR3 DNA: TGCAGCGGAGCGGAGTCGAACACTGAAGCTTTCTTT
CDR3 protein: CSGAESNTEAFF

D gene: TRBD2
J gene: TRBJ2-7
clone size: NA
V gene: TRBV5-5
CDR3 DNA: TGTGCCAGCAGCTTCTCCCGGGGGGTCTACGAGCAGTACTTC
CDR3 protein: CASSFSRGVYEQYF

D gene: TRBD1
J gene: TRBJ2-1
clone size: NA
V gene: TRBV15
CDR3 DNA: TGTGCCACCAGCGCTTCCGGGACAGGGGGCAGGAATGAGCAGTTCTTC
CDR3 protein: CATSASGTGGRNEQFF

D gene: NA
J gene: TRBJ2-1
clone size: NA
V gene: TRBV28
CDR3 DNA: TGTGCCAGCAGTTTAGGGTCGGGGCGGCGGGGTGAGCAGTTCTTC
CDR3 protein: CASSLGSGRRGEQFF

D gene: NA
J gene: TRBJ1-2
clone size: NA
V gene: TRBV28
CDR3 DNA: TGTGCCAGCAGTTTTGGTCTCAGCAAAGGAAATGGCTACACCTTC
CDR3 protein: CASSFGLSKGNGYTF